Listed below are T cell receptor beta chains from one sample, sequenced in a study of neoadjuvant anti-PD-1 for oral cavity cancer. Clones were read by immunoSEQ multiplex PCR, and TCRdb kept only the in-frame ones, dropping some. The top ten clones hold 2.5% to 3% of a sample with about 62,000 clones, approximately 79% of them seen once. The sample consisted of PBMCs, taken before nivolumab (anti-PD-1) treatment. All receptors derive from a person aged 35-79 years with oral cavity squamous cell carcinoma. Each CDR3 is given with its conserved first and last residue. A D gene is named only where the DNA matches it firmly. Size values are once, few and many counts, or a class for expanded clones, and some rows have none.

>NA|TRBJ2-1|TRBV10-2|NA
TGCGCCAGCAGTGAGGCCAGCTTCTACAATGAGCAGTTCTTC
CASSEASFYNEQFF
>NA|TRBJ2-1|TRBV7-6|TRBD2
TGTGCCAGCAGCTTAGTGGGTGTGGGACTACCTTACTCCTACAATGAGCAGTTCTTC
CASSLVGVGLPYSYNEQFF
>NA|TRBJ1-5|TRBV5-4|TRBD1
TGTGCCAGCAGCCACGAGGGGGCAGGGCAGCCCCAGCATTTT
CASSHEGAGQPQHF
>NA|TRBJ1-1|TRBV11-3|NA
TGTGCCAGCAGCTGCAGAGGGGGGCAGGGAGACACTGAAGCTTTCTTT
CASSCRGGQGDTEAFF
>NA|TRBJ1-1|TRBV5-4|TRBD1
TGTGCCAGCAGCTACGGGGACAGGAACACTGAAGCTTTCTTT
CASSYGDRNTEAFF
>NA|TRBJ1-4|TRBV6-1|NA
TGTGCCAGCCAAGGGGCCAGGGGAGATGAAAAACTGTTTTTT
CASQGARGDEKLFF
>NA|TRBJ1-6|TRBV7-9|NA
TGTGCCAGCAGCTCAGACGATTCACCCCTCCACTTT
CASSSDDSPLHF
>NA|TRBJ2-1|TRBV6-5|TRBD1
TGTGCCAGCAGACTCACAGGGGGCTCCTACAATGAGCAGTTCTTC
CASRLTGGSYNEQFF
>once|TRBJ1-5|TRBV2|NA
TGTGCCAGCAGTGAACGAGGGGAGCCCCAGCATTTT
CASSERGEPQHF
>NA|TRBJ2-7|TRBV7-2|NA
TGTGCCAGCAGCTTAGGACTTGCAGGGAGCTCCTACGAGCAGTACTTC
CASSLGLAGSSYEQYF
>NA|TRBJ2-7|TRBV21-1|NA
TGTGCCAGCAGCAAATCTGCGGGGGCCGGCTCCTACGAGCAGTACTTC
CASSKSAGAGSYEQYF
>NA|TRBJ2-5|TRBV6-6|TRBD1
TGTGCCAGCAGCCTCGGGACAGGGGGCGGAGAGACCCAGTACTTC
CASSLGTGGGETQYF
>NA|TRBJ2-7|TRBV29-1|NA
TGCAGCGTTGAAGGGCAGGGCTACGAGCAGTACTTC
CSVEGQGYEQYF
>medium-sized|TRBJ2-7|TRBV6-5|NA
TGTGCCAGCAGTTACTCAGATGGCAGCGTGCAGTACTTC
CASSYSDGSVQYF